This is a list of T cell receptor beta chains from one sample in a study of T cell repertoires in cytomegalovirus infection. No cognate antigen is known for these TCRs. In TCRdb, the reads were re-called with MiXCR into one record per CDR3 protein. The repertoire includes approximately 150,000 distinct CDR3 sequences, roughly 20% of them detected once, and roughly 25% sits in the top ten. The source was CD8+ T cells from cultured PBMCs, collected from culture after CMV antigen stimulation. The receptors originated from a human donor in good health (CMV status not recorded). Some clones in this sample may be carry-over from other donors' samples. Each CDR3 is given with its conserved first and last residue. A D gene is named only where the DNA matches it firmly. The size of a clone is reported for some rows only, either as once, few or many, or as a class for expanded clones.

D	size	V	J	DNA	CDR3
TRBD1	few	TRBV6-1	TRBJ2-7	TGTGCCACCCGAGGGTATGCCCGGGACAGGGGAACCTACGAGCAGTACTTC	CATRGYARDRGTYEQYF
.	few	TRBV7-2	TRBJ2-5	TGTGCCAGCAGCTTAGTACTACCGGGGCAAGAGACCCAGTACTTC	CASSLVLPGQETQYF
.	few	TRBV12-3/TRBV12-4	TRBJ1-2	TGTGCCAGCAGTTTTCCCGGGATCGGCAACTATGGCTACACCTTC	CASSFPGIGNYGYTF
.	many	TRBV2	TRBJ2-6	TGTGCCAGCAGGGGGCGGGTCCTGACTTTC	CASRGRVLTF
.	.	TRBV27	TRBJ1-1	TGTGCCAGCAGTTTTCTTGGGGCGTCGGCCACTGAAGCTTTCTTT	CASSFLGASATEAFF
TRBD1	.	TRBV27	TRBJ1-1	TGTGCCAGCAGCCCCCGGGACAGGTTCTCCGAAGCTTTCTTT	CASSPRDRFSEAFF
TRBD1	few	TRBV13	TRBJ2-7	TGTGCCAGCAGCCACAGACAGGGAGAATCCTACGAGCAGTACTTC	CASSHRQGESYEQYF
.	few	TRBV18	TRBJ2-7	TGTGCCAGCTCACCACTTTGGGGGGACGGAGGAGTCAACGAGCAGTACTTC	CASSPLWGDGGVNEQYF
.	few	TRBV7-9	TRBJ1-1	TGTGCCAGCAGCCTCACGGGTCCGGAAACTGAAGCTTTCTTT	CASSLTGPETEAFF
.	.	TRBV4-1	TRBJ1-2	TGCGCCAGCAGCCAAGCCACAGGGTATGGAGATGGCTACACCTTC	CASSQATGYGDGYTF
.	.	TRBV7-3	TRBJ1-2	TGTGCCAGCAGCTTAACTCTTGCAGGGTATGCCTATGGCTACACCTTC	CASSLTLAGYAYGYTF
.	many	TRBV12-3/TRBV12-4	TRBJ1-1	TGTGCCAGCCTCTCCCGGGACTGGAACACTGAAGCTTTCTTT	CASLSRDWNTEAFF
TRBD1	few	TRBV2	TRBJ1-1	TGTGCCAGCAGGGGGGACAGGGAGGGTAAGAACACTGAAGCTTTCTTT	CASRGDREGKNTEAFF
.	.	TRBV7-8	TRBJ1-5	TGTGCCAGCAGCCCCTCTCCAACAGGGTTTGTTCAGCCCCAGCATTTT	CASSPSPTGFVQPQHF
TRBD1	few	TRBV7-2	TRBJ1-2	TGTGCCAGCAGCTTAGGAGGTTATGGGAGGGGGCCTGAAGGCTACACCTTC	CASSLGGYGRGPEGYTF
.	.	TRBV6-5	TRBJ1-5	TGTGCCAGCAGTTACGGCGGGCCCCAGCATTTT	CASSYGGPQHF
.	.	TRBV7-2	TRBJ1-5	TGTGCCAGCAGCCCGCCTCAGTCTTTTAGCAATCAGCCCCAGCATTTT	CASSPPQSFSNQPQHF
.	.	TRBV12-3/TRBV12-4	TRBJ2-5	TGTGCCAGCAGTCCCGGAGGGGCCCAGTACTTC	CASSPGGAQYF
.	.	TRBV11-2	TRBJ2-5	TGTGCCAGCAGCTTAGGGATGGGGGCGGAGAAGGAAGAGACCCAGTACTTC	CASSLGMGAEKEETQYF
.	few	TRBV7-2	TRBJ1-4	TGTGCCAGCAGCTCGGGCCTTAATGAAAAACTGTTTTTT	CASSSGLNEKLFF
TRBD2	few	TRBV12-3/TRBV12-4	TRBJ2-1	TGTGCCAGCAGAAATAGCGGGGGGCCCTCGAATGAGCAGTTCTTC	CASRNSGGPSNEQFF
TRBD1	.	TRBV27	TRBJ2-5	TGTGCCAGCAGTTTCGGCACAGGGGATGGGTCTAGGGAGACCCAGTACTTC	CASSFGTGDGSRETQYF
TRBD1	.	TRBV20-1	TRBJ1-1	TGCAGTGCTCGTCGACAGGGGGCTAACACTGAAGCTTTCTTT	CSARRQGANTEAFF
.	many	TRBV7-2	TRBJ1-3	TGTGCCAGCAGCTTATCGTGGGCAGCAACTCCCCTCTCTGGAAACACCATATATTTT	CASSLSWAATPLSGNTIYF
TRBD1	few	TRBV6-1	TRBJ1-2	TGTGCCAGCAGTGAATCCTTTGGGACAGGGGAGAGCTACACCTTC	CASSESFGTGESYTF
.	.	TRBV7-8	TRBJ2-3	TGTGCCACCACCTCAAGAGCTAGCACAGATACGCAGTATTTT	CATTSRASTDTQYF
TRBD2	few	TRBV4-3	TRBJ2-1	TGCGCCAGCAGCCAATATCGAAGCGGGGTACAAGATGAGCAGTTCTTC	CASSQYRSGVQDEQFF
.	.	TRBV4-1	TRBJ2-7	TGCGCCAGCAGCCAAGAATCCAGGAGTACCTACGAGCAGTACTTC	CASSQESRSTYEQYF